This TCR beta chain was sequenced during a study of T cells after yellow fever vaccination. In TCRdb, the 5' RACE reads were re-called with MiXCR into one record per CDR3 protein. Among 450,000 to 650,000 distinct CDR3 sequences listed, approximately 12% were seen once. This CDR3 spans 17 amino acids. J was trimmed by 1 base and V by 10 bases; bases with no gene match: 15. From germline, CDR1 is LGHDT and CDR2 YNNKEL (reference sequence). This clonotype originated in a man aged 25 to 40 who received the YFV17D yellow fever vaccine. J is TRBJ2-4 and V is TRBV3-1; 8 bases map to TRBD1. The sample consisted of PBMCs, taken on the day of the yellow fever booster vaccination. CDR3 in DNA: TGTGCCACCACCCCCCCTCCAGGGGGCAGGGCCAAAAACATTCAGTACTTC. Amino acids: CATTPPPGGRAKNIQYF.